One and the same sample provided the 8 T cell receptor beta chains below, sequenced in a study of CD8 T cells in ankylosing spondylitis. Study results and caveats: It appeared that ankylosing spondylitis blood was characterized by a TCR beta motif of several highly homologous variants.

TCRdb reprocessed the 5' RACE reads with MiXCR, giving one entry per CDR3 protein. This sample has a few hundred thousand distinct CDR3 sequences, with over 15% found just once. No antigen has been assigned to these receptors. Sequencing was done on a sample of blood, either unsorted or a sorted T cell fraction (not recorded which). The receptors were sampled from a male donor with ankylosing spondylitis.

This clonotype was seen repeatedly, ten times or more. V gene TRBV3-1 combines with J gene TRBJ1-2; D might be TRBD1 (5 bases). Per germline, CDR1 LGHDT and CDR2 YNNKEL (reference sequence). The CDR3 extends over 14 amino acids. Trimming shortened V by 3 bases and J by 3 bases, and 11 bases separated the two germline ends. DNA for the CDR3: TGTGCCAGCAGCCATCTGACAGAGGACTATGGCTACACCTTC. As protein: CASSHLTEDYGYTF.

This rearrangement joins TRBV3-1 to TRBJ2-6; tentative D call: TRBD1 (5 bases). The V end was cut by 1 base, the J end by 2 bases, with 6 bases between. From germline, CDR1 is LGHDT and CDR2 YNNKEL (reference sequence). The length of the CDR3 is 15 residues. CDR3 region: CASSQGRAGANVLTF. For the CDR3, the DNA is TGTGCCAGCAGCCAAGGCAGGGCTGGGGCCAACGTCCTGACTTTC.

This clonotype was detected ten times or more. The CDR3 reads CASSVGTGNSGANVLTF. DNA for the CDR3: TGTGCCAGCAGCGTAGGGACAGGCAATTCTGGGGCCAACGTCCTGACTTTC. The chain is built from TRBV9 and TRBJ2-6; 7 nucleotides align to TRBD1. V lost 0 bases to trimming and J lost 1 base; unmatched junction nucleotides: 4. This CDR3 has 17 amino acids. CDR1 is SGDLS, CDR2 YYNGEE, per germline.

This clonotype was recorded once. The rearrangement joins TRBV4-1 to TRBJ2-7, with D perhaps given as TRBD1 or TRBD2 (6 bases each). Per germline, CDR1 MGHRA and CDR2 YSYEKL. The ends were cut back, 4 bases at V and 3 bases at J, with 16 bases in the middle. The CDR3 is made up of 15 amino acids. The CDR3 loop reads CASSRGHGGLYEQYF. DNA of the CDR3: TGCGCCAGCAGCCGAGGGCACGGGGGCCTCTACGAGCAGTACTTC.

This clonotype was counted between two and nine times. The CDR3 is CASSTLPVDGGYTF. CDR3 nucleotides: TGTGCCAGCAGTACCTTACCAGTTGATGGTGGCTACACCTTC. This chain uses TRBV12-3 or TRBV12-4 with TRBJ1-2, with unresolved D. The CDR3 contains 14 residues. Trimming stripped 5 bases from V and 7 bases from J, with 17 bases between.

This clonotype appeared a few times. The CDR3 protein is CASSRQDPSTDTQYF. The CDR3 DNA is TGTGCCAGCAGTAGACAGGACCCGAGCACAGATACGCAGTATTTT. The chain is built from TRBV6-2 or TRBV6-3 and TRBJ2-3; D is possibly TRBD1 (6 bases). The CDR3 has 15 amino acids. CDR1 and CDR2 from the germline V gene are MNHEY and SVGEGT. Between the trimmed V and J ends, which lost 5 bases and 0 bases, there was a span of 12 bases.

This clonotype was seen a few times. The chain has TRBV18 and TRBJ2-7; TRBD2 agrees at 11 bases. Looked up from germline, CDR1 is KGHSH and CDR2 is LQKENI. Trimming cost V 4 bases and J 1 base; bases outside gene matches: 6. This CDR3 comprises 16 residues. The CDR3 nucleotides read TGTGCCAGCTCACAAACAGGGACTAGCGGTTCCTACGAGCAGTACTTC. This gives the protein CASSQTGTSGSYEQYF.

This clonotype was detected only a few times. J is TRBJ1-6 and V is TRBV4-1; D is unclear. The length of the CDR3 is 18 residues. Germline CDR1 and CDR2: MGHRA and YSYEKL. Trimming stripped 0 bases from V and 7 bases from J, with 19 bases between. The CDR3, as DNA: TGCGCCAGCAGCCAAGATCCTTTTGCGGGATTTGTAAATTCACCCCTCCACTTT. This encodes CASSQDPFAGFVNSPLHF.